These 21 T cell receptor beta chains came from one sample sequenced in a study of shared clonotypes between healthy human individuals. Naive-designated CD8 cells lacked CD45RO, were positively enriched for CCR7, and omitted terminally differentiated effector memory CD45RA+ cells. Produced via immunoSEQ multiplex PCR; TCRdb's table is partial and in-frame only. The sample lists millions of clones, roughly 91% occurring once. Material for sequencing was naive CD8+ T cells from PBMCs. These receptors all come from a man between 18 and 29 years old in good health. Some clones in this sample may be carry-over from other donors' samples.

This clone was counted between two and nine times. The identical CDR3 is also encoded by other nucleotide sequences in the sample. The rearrangement links TRBV29-1 to TRBJ1-2; the D gene is possibly TRBD1 (5 bases). The ends were cut back, 3 bases at V and 4 bases at J, with 12 bases in the middle. The CDR3 runs 13 residues. Looked up from germline, CDR1 is SQVTM and CDR2 is ANQGSEA. The DNA for the CDR3 is TGCAGCGTTGAGGGCGGGGGAAGCTATGGCTACACCTTC. It codes for CSVEGGGSYGYTF.

The chain is built from TRBV27 and TRBJ2-3; TRBD2 agrees at 12 bases. This CDR3 contains 16 residues. V shed 5 bases, J shed 2 bases, and the junction held 5 bases outside the gene matches. Germline lookup yields CDR1 MNHEY and CDR2 SMNVEV (reference sequence). This CDR3 is CASSRGLAGNTDTQYF. CDR3 nucleotide sequence: TGTGCCAGCAGTAGAGGACTAGCGGGGAACACAGATACGCAGTATTTT.

This chain uses TRBV19 with TRBJ2-7; D not resolved. The CDR3 runs to 15 residues. V lost 1 base, J lost 1 base, and 11 bases lay in between. Germline CDR1 reads LNHDA; CDR2 reads SQIVND (reference sequence). CDR3 protein: CASSIAPWASYEQYF. Written as DNA, the CDR3 is TGTGCCAGTAGTATAGCCCCCTGGGCATCCTACGAGCAGTACTTC.

The V and J genes are TRBV9 and TRBJ2-2; the match to TRBD2 covers 10 bases. V was clipped by 1 base and J by 6 bases; unmatched bases: 6. From germline, CDR1 is SGDLS and CDR2 YYNGEE. The CDR3 totals 16 residues. CDR3 bases: TGTGCCAGCAGCGTACTAGCGGGAGTGGTTTCCGGGGAGCTGTTTTTT. This sequence encodes CASSVLAGVVSGELFF.

CDR3 sequence reads: CASQARRGTNTGELFF. The CDR3 nucleotides are TGTGCCAGTCAGGCCAGGCGCGGTACGAACACCGGGGAGCTGTTTTTT. The chain links TRBV11-2 to TRBJ2-2; no definite D call. Germline V gives CDR1 SGHAT, CDR2 FQNNGV. The CDR3 consists of 16 residues. V was pared by 9 bases and J by 0 bases, with 17 bases between.

The chain is built from TRBV5-4 and TRBJ2-1; 14 bases agree with TRBD2. Looked up from germline, CDR1 is SGHNT and CDR2 is YYREEE (reference sequence). This CDR3 has 16 residues. Trimming removed 5 bases from V and 3 bases from J; junction bases left unmatched: 4. CDR3 nucleotide sequence: TGTGCCAGCAGTTCAGGGACTAGCGGGGGCTACAATGAGCAGTTCTTC. This codes for CASSSGTSGGYNEQFF. Full variable domain (rest looked up from reference TRBV5-4 and TRBJ2-1): ETGVTQSPTHLIKTRGQQVTLRCSSQSGHNTVSWYQQALGQGPQFIFQYYREEENGRGNFPPRFSGLQFPNYSSELNVNALELDDSALYLCASSSGTSGGYNEQFFGPGTRLTVL.

The chain uses TRBV13 and TRBJ2-7; D may be TRBD2 (5 bases). The CDR3 totals 15 residues. The germline V gene has CDR1 PRHDT and CDR2 FYEKMQ (reference sequence). V gave up 1 base and J gave up 3 bases, with 13 bases separating them. The CDR3 coding sequence is TGTGCCAGCAGCTTAGCTGTTGCCGGGAACTACGAGCAGTACTTC. Translating it yields CASSLAVAGNYEQYF.

In this sample, this clone turned up once. CDR3 nucleotides: TGCAGCGTTGAAGAGCCCGCGGCCTACGAGCAGTACTTC. This translates into CSVEEPAAYEQYF. The chain links TRBV29-1 to TRBJ2-7, with unresolved D. V dropped 0 bases and J dropped 2 bases, with 8 bases sitting between them. There are 13 residues in the CDR3. Germline assignment: CDR1 SQVTM and CDR2 ANQGSEA.

V usage is TRBV4-1 and J usage is TRBJ1-6, with TRBD1 matching over 7 bases. Germline V gives CDR1 MGHRA, CDR2 YSYEKL. V trimming: 0 bases; J trimming: 9 bases; junction bases outside the gene matches: 8. The CDR3 is made up of 16 amino acids. CDR3 in amino acids: CASSQDSRQGGSPLHF. The CDR3 DNA reads as TGCGCCAGCAGCCAAGACTCTCGACAGGGTGGTTCACCCCTCCACTTT.

The rearrangement uses TRBV11-3 and TRBJ2-3; TRBD2 might be the D (6 bases). Germline CDR1 reads SGHNT; CDR2 reads YENEEA. This CDR3 is built from 17 residues. Between the trimmed V and J ends, which lost 2 bases and 4 bases, there was a span of 19 bases. CDR3 coding DNA: TGTGCCAGCAGCTTACGGCCCCTGCGGGATGTCGCAGATACGCAGTATTTT. Translating it yields CASSLRPLRDVADTQYF.

This chain connects TRBV28 to TRBJ1-5; D uncertain. Germline V gene lookup returns CDR1 MDHEN and CDR2 SYDVKM. V lost 1 base, J lost 4 bases, and 8 bases lay in between. The CDR3 contains 14 residues. The CDR3, as DNA: TGTGCCAGCAGTTTATATACAAGGAATCAGCCCCAGCATTTT. It codes for CASSLYTRNQPQHF.

This sequence joins TRBV6-1 and TRBJ1-5, with 8 bases lining up with TRBD1. Germline V gives CDR1 MNHNS, CDR2 SASEGT. This CDR3 is built from 15 residues. V was clipped by 6 bases and J by 4 bases; unmatched bases: 8. CDR3 amino acids: CASRLQHRGNQPQHF. Written as DNA, the CDR3 is TGTGCCAGCAGACTACAACACAGGGGGAATCAGCCCCAGCATTTT.

The CDR3: CASSLGTGHNQPQHF. Here the CDR3 DNA reads TGTGCCAGCAGCTTGGGGACAGGGCACAATCAGCCCCAGCATTTT. This sequence joins TRBV5-4 and TRBJ1-5, with 8 positions matching TRBD1. CDR1 is SGHNT and CDR2 is YYREEE in the germline V gene (reference sequence). The CDR3 length is 15 residues. Unmatched junction bases numbered 2, after V lost 0 bases and J lost 3 bases. The complete variable domain, with remaining parts taken from reference TRBV5-4 and TRBJ1-5, reads ETGVTQSPTHLIKTRGQQVTLRCSSQSGHNTVSWYQQALGQGPQFIFQYYREEENGRGNFPPRFSGLQFPNYSSELNVNALELDDSALYLCASSLGTGHNQPQHFGDGTRLSIL.

This clone was found a few times. The chain uses TRBV29-1 and TRBJ2-7; 7 nucleotides align to TRBD2. This CDR3 region has 15 residues. Germline assignment: CDR1 SQVTM and CDR2 ANQGSEA. V lost 6 bases to trimming and J lost 0 bases; unmatched junction nucleotides: 11. The CDR3 DNA reads TGCAGCGTCGCACGGGAGGTCGGGAGCTCCTACGAGCAGTACTTC. This translates into CSVAREVGSSYEQYF.

As concerns this clone: Other nucleotide sequences from this sample produce the same CDR3. The gene calls are TRBV20-1 and TRBJ1-2; D unclear. Trimming pared 6 bases from V and 2 bases from J, leaving 4 bases between. The CDR3 is made up of 10 amino acids. Germline CDR1 is DFQATT and CDR2 is SNEGSKA (reference sequence). CDR3 nucleotide sequence: TGCAGTGCCCCGAACTATGGCTACACCTTC. Translation gives CSAPNYGYTF.

This chain joins TRBV9 and TRBJ2-7; 7 bases line up with TRBD1. Per germline, CDR1 SGDLS and CDR2 YYNGEE. V dropped 4 bases and J dropped 3; count of bases not matched to a gene: 13. The CDR3 runs 16 residues. CDR3 loop: CASSTKPGQSVYEQYF. In nucleotides, the CDR3 is TGTGCCAGCAGCACAAAACCGGGACAGAGTGTCTACGAGCAGTACTTC.

A single count supports this clone. The sample carries other DNA sequences with the same CDR3. The chain links TRBV4-3 to TRBJ2-1; the D is unclear. Per the germline V gene, CDR1 is LGHNA and CDR2 is YSLEER. Trimming stripped 0 bases from V and 3 bases from J, with 6 bases between. This CDR3 is built from 14 residues. Written as DNA, the CDR3 is TGCGCCAGCAGCCAAGAGTCCGGCTACAATGAGCAGTTCTTC. It encodes CASSQESGYNEQFF.

The rearrangement uses TRBV9 and TRBJ1-1; a weak D match, TRBD1 (5 bases). Trimming left V 4 bases short and J 0 bases short, with 16 bases between. Germline CDR1 SGDLS, CDR2 YYNGEE. The length of the CDR3 is 16 residues. In nucleotides, the CDR3 is TGTGCCAGCAGCTTCAGGGAGGGAAACATGAACACTGAAGCTTTCTTT. Protein product: CASSFREGNMNTEAFF. The full variable domain, with the rest looked up from reference TRBV9 and TRBJ1-1, is DSGVTQTPKHLITATGQRVTLRCSPRSGDLSVYWYQQSLDQGLQFLIQYYNGEERAKGNILERFSAQQFPDLHSELNLSSLELGDSALYFCASSFREGNMNTEAFFGQGTRLTVV.

The J gene is TRBJ2-7, the V gene TRBV11-2, with 9 positions matching TRBD1. The CDR3 is 15 residues long. V shed 4 bases, J shed 3 bases, and the junction held 7 bases outside the gene matches. Germline CDR1 and CDR2: SGHAT and FQNNGV. CDR3 sequence reads: CASSSNRGLGYEQYF. The CDR3 nucleotides read TGTGCCAGCAGCTCTAACAGGGGGCTAGGCTACGAGCAGTACTTC. Together with reference TRBV11-2 and TRBJ2-7, the CDR3 gives the full variable domain: EAGVAQSPRYKIIEKRQSVAFWCNPISGHATLYWYQQILGQGPKLLIQFQNNGVVDDSQLPKDRFSAERLKGVDSTLKIQPAKLEDSAVYLCASSSNRGLGYEQYFGPGTRLTVT.

The rearrangement links TRBV7-9 to TRBJ2-5; TRBD2 aligns across 7 bases. V lost 1 base and J lost 1; bases outside the gene matches: 9. CDR1 is SEHNR, CDR2 FQNEAQ, per germline (reference sequence). The CDR3 spans 17 residues. The CDR3 here is CASSLGVREEGQETQYF. The DNA for the CDR3 is TGTGCCAGCAGCTTAGGTGTACGGGAGGAAGGCCAAGAGACCCAGTACTTC.

The chain combines TRBV27 with TRBJ2-5; 12 bases agree with TRBD1. The V gene end was trimmed by 5 bases and the J gene end by 6 bases; junction bases not matched to a gene: 13. CDR3 length equals 17 residues. CDR1 MNHEY and CDR2 SMNVEV come from the germline V gene (reference sequence). CDR3 in DNA: TGTGCCAGCAGTCTAACTGTCCCGGGACAGGGGGCGAAGACCCAGTACTTC. This translates into CASSLTVPGQGAKTQYF.